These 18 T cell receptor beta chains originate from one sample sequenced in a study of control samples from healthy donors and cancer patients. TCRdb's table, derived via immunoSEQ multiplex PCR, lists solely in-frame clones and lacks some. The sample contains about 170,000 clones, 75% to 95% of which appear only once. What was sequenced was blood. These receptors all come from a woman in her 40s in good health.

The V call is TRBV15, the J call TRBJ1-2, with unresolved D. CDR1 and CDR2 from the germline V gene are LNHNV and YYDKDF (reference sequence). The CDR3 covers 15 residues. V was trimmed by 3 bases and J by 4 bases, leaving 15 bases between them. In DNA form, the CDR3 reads TGTGCCACCAGCAGCCTCTCAGGCCGGGTCTATGGCTACACCTTC. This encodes CATSSLSGRVYGYTF.

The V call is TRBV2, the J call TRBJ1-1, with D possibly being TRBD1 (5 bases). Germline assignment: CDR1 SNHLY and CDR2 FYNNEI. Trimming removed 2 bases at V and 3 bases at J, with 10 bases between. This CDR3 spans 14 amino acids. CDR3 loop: CASSENTGDTEAFF. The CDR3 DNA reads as TGTGCCAGCAGTGAAAATACGGGGGACACTGAAGCTTTCTTT. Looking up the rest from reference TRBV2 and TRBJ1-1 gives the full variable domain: EPEVTQTPSHQVTQMGQEVILRCVPISNHLYFYWYRQILGQKVEFLVSFYNNEISEKSEIFDDQFSVERPDGSNFTLKIRSTKLEDSAMYFCASSENTGDTEAFFGQGTRLTVV.

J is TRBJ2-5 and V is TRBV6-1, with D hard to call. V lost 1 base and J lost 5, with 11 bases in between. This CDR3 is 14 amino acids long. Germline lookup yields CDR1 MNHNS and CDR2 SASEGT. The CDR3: CASSEVLSRETQYF. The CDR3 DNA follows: TGTGCCAGCAGTGAAGTTTTATCGCGGGAGACCCAGTACTTC.

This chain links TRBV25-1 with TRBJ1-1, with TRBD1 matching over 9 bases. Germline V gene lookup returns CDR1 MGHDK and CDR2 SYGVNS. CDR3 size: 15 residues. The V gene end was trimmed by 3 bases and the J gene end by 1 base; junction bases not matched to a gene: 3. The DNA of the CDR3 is TGTGCCAGCAGTGATTACAGGGGGCCGAACACTGAAGCTTTCTTT. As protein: CASSDYRGPNTEAFF.

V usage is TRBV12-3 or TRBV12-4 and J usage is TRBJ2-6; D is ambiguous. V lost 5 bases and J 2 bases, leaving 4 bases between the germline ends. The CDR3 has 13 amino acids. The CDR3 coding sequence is TGTGCCAGCAGTCTTACTGGGGCCAACGTCCTGACTTTC. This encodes CASSLTGANVLTF.

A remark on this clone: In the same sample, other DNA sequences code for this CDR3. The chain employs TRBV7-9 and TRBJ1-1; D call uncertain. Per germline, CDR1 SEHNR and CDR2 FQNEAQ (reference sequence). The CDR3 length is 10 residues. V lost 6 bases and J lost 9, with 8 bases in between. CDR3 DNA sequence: TGTGCCAGCAGTCTAGGGAAAGCTTTCTTT. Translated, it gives CASSLGKAFF.

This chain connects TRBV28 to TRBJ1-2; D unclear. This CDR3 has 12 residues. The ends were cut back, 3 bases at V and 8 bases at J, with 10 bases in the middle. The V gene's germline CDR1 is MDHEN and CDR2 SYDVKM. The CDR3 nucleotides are TGTGCCAGCAGTTTTGAGGCCCGGGGCTACACCTTC. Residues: CASSFEARGYTF.

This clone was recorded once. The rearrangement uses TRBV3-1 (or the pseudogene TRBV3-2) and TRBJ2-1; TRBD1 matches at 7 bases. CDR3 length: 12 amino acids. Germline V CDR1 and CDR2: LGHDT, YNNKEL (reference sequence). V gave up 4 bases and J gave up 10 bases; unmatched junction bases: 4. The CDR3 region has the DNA TGTGCCAGCAGCCTCCGGGACAGAGAGCAGTTCTTC. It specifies CASSLRDREQFF.

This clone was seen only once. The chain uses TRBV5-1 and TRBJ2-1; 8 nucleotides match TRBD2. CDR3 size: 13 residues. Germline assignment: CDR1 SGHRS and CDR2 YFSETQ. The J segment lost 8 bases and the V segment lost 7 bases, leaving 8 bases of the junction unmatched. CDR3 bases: TGCGCCAGCGGGAATAGCGGGGTCGATGAGCAGTTCTTC. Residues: CASGNSGVDEQFF.

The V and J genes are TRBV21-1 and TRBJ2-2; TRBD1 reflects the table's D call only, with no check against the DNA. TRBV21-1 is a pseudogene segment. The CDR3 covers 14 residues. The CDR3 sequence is CASSKGQNTGELFF. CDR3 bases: TGTGCCAGCAGCAAAGGACAGAACACCGGGGAGCTGTTTTTT.

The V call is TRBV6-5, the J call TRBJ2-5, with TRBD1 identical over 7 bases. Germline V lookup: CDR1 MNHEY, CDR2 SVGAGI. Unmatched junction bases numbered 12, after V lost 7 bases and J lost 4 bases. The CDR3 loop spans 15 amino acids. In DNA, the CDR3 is TGTGCCAGCACCGAAAGTAGGACAGGTGGAGAGACCCAGTACTTC. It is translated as CASTESRTGGETQYF.

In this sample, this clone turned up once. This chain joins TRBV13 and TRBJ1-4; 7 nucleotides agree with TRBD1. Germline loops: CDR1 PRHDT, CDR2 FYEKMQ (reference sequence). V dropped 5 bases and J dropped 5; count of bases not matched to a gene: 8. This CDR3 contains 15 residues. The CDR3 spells CASSAGTVRNEKLFF. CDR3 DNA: TGTGCCAGCAGCGCCGGGACAGTTCGGAATGAAAAACTGTTTTTT.

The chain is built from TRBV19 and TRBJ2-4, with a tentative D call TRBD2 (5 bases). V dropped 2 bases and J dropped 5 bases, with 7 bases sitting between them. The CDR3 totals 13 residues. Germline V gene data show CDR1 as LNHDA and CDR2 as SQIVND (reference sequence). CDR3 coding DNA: TGTGCCAGTAGTATATCGAGGGAAAACATTCAGTACTTC. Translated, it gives CASSISRENIQYF.

This CDR3 is CATARGAWSPLHF. The CDR3 DNA sequence: TGTGCCACCGCCCGGGGGGCATGGTCACCCCTCCACTTT. This chain connects TRBV19 to TRBJ1-6; maybe TRBD1 (6 bases). V shed 10 bases and J shed 10 bases, with 17 bases lying between them. The length of the CDR3 is 13 residues. Germline V gene sequence: CDR1 LNHDA, CDR2 SQIVND (reference sequence).

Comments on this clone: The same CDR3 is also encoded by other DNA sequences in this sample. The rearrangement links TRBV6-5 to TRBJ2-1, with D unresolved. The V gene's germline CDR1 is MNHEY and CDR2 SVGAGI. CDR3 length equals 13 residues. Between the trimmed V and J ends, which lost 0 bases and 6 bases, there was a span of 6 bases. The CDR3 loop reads CASSYSSRNEQFF. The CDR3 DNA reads TGTGCCAGCAGTTACTCGTCCCGCAATGAGCAGTTCTTC.

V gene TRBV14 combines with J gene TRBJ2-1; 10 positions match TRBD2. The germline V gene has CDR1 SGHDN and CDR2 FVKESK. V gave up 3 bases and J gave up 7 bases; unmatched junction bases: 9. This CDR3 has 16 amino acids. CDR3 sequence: CASSQLSGGAWNEQFF. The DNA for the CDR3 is TGTGCCAGCAGCCAGCTGAGCGGGGGGGCCTGGAATGAGCAGTTCTTC. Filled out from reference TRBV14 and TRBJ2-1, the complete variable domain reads EAGVTQFPSHSVIEKGQTVTLRCDPISGHDNLYWYRRVMGKEIKFLLHFVKESKQDESGMPNNRFLAERTGGTYSTLKVQPAELEDSGVYFCASSQLSGGAWNEQFFGPGTRLTVL.

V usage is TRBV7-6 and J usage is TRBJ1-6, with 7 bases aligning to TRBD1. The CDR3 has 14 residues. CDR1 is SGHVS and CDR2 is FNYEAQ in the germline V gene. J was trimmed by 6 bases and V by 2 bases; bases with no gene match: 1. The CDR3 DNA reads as TGTGCCAGCAGCTTATCAGGGGGTAATTCACCCCTCCACTTT. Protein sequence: CASSLSGGNSPLHF. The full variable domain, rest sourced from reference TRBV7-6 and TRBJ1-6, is GAGVSQSPRYKVTKRGQDVALRCDPISGHVSLYWYRQALGQGPEFLTYFNYEAQQDKSGLPNDRFSAERPEGSISTLTIQRTEQRDSAMYRCASSLSGGNSPLHFGNGTRLTVT.

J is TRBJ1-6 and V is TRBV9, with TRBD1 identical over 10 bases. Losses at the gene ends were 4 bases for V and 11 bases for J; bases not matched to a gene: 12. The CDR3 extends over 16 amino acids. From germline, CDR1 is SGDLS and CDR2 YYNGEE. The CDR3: CASSLPRDRGYAPLHF. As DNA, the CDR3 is TGTGCCAGCAGCTTACCTCGGGACAGGGGCTATGCACCCCTCCACTTT.